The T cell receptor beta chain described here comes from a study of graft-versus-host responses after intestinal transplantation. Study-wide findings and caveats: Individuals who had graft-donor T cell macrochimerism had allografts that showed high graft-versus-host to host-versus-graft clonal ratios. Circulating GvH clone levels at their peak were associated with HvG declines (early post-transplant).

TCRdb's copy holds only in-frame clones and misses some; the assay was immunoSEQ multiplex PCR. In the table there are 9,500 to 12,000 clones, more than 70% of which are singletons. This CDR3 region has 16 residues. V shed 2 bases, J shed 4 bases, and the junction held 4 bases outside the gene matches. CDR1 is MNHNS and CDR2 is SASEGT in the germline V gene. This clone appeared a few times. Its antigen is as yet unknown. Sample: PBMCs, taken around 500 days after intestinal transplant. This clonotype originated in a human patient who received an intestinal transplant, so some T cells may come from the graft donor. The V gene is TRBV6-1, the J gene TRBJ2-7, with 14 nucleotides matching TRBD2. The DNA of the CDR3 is TGTGCCAGCAGTGAAATAGGGACTAGCGGGAGTTACGAGCAGTACTTC. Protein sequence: CASSEIGTSGSYEQYF.